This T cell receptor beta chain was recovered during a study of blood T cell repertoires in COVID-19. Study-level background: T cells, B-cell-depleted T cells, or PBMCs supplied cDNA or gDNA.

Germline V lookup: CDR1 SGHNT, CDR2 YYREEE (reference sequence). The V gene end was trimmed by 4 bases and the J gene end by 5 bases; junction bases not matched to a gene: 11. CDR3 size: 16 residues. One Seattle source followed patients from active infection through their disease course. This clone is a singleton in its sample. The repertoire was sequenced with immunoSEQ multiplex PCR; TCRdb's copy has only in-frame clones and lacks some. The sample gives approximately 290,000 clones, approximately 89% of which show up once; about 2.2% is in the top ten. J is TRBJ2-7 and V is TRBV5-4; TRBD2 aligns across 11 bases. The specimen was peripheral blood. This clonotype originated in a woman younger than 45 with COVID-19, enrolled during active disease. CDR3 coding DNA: TGTGCCAGCAGCGCCGAACTAGCGGGAGACGTTAACGAGCAGTACTTC. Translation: CASSAELAGDVNEQYF. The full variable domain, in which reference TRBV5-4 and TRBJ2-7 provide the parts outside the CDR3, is ETGVTQSPTHLIKTRGQQVTLRCSSQSGHNTVSWYQQALGQGPQFIFQYYREEENGRGNFPPRFSGLQFPNYSSELNVNALELDDSALYLCASSAELAGDVNEQYFGPGTRLTVT.